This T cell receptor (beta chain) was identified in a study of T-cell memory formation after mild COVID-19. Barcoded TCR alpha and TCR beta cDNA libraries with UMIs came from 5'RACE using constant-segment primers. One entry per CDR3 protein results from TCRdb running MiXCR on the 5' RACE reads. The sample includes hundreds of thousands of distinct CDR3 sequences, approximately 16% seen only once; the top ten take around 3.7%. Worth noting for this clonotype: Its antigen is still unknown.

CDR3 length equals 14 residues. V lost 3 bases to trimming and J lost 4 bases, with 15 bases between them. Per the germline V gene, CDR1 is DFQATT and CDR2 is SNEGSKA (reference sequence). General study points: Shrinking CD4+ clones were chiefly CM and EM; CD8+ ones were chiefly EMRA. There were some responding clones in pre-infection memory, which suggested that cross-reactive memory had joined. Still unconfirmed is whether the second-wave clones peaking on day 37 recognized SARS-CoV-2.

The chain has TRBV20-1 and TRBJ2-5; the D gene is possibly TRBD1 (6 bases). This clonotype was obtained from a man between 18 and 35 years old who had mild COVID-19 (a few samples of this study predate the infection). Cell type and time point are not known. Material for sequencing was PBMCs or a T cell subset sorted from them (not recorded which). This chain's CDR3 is CSASGGQGIETQYF. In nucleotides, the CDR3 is TGCAGTGCTAGTGGGGGTCAGGGGATAGAGACCCAGTACTTC.